These 24 T cell receptor beta chains were sequenced from one sample in a study of radiotherapy plus CTLA-4 blockade in lung cancer. The repertoire was sequenced with immunoSEQ multiplex PCR; TCRdb's copy has only in-frame clones and lacks some. Of some 50,000 clones detected, 80% to 90% appear once; the ten largest clones hold more than 4%. Sequences were derived from peripheral blood, sampled from a patient treated with radiotherapy plus ipilimumab. The receptor source for this set is a human donor with non-small cell lung cancer whose response to radiotherapy plus ipilimumab could not be evaluated.

This chain joins TRBV18 and TRBJ2-7; the match to TRBD1 covers 7 bases. This CDR3 is built from 14 residues. Per germline, CDR1 KGHSH and CDR2 LQKENI. V dropped 3 bases and J dropped 2; count of bases not matched to a gene: 4. Written as DNA, the CDR3 is TGTGCCAGCTCACCGACGGGACAGCCCTACGAGCAGTACTTC. Translating it yields CASSPTGQPYEQYF.

The gene calls are TRBV7-9 and TRBJ2-7, with a tentative D call TRBD1 (6 bases). The ends were cut back, 8 bases at V and 2 bases at J, with 16 bases in the middle. Germline lookup yields CDR1 SEHNR and CDR2 FQNEAQ (reference sequence). This CDR3 has 14 amino acids. CDR3 nucleotide sequence: TGTGCCAGCCTTCCTGCGGCAGGGGCCTACGAGCAGTACTTC. This codes for CASLPAAGAYEQYF.

This clone was seen once. The chain employs TRBV7-9 and TRBJ2-1; D may be TRBD2 (5 bases). The CDR3 has 14 residues. Germline V gene lookup returns CDR1 SEHNR and CDR2 FQNEAQ (reference sequence). V was pared by 0 bases and J by 4 bases, with 7 bases between. CDR3 sequence: CASSLAGAYNEQFF. For the CDR3, the DNA is TGTGCCAGCAGCTTAGCGGGAGCTTACAATGAGCAGTTCTTC.

The chain couples TRBV10-3 to TRBJ2-1; weak D call: TRBD2 (6 bases). Trimming removed 7 bases from V and 9 bases from J, with 13 bases in between. CDR1 is ENHRY and CDR2 is SYGVKD in the germline V gene. The CDR3 totals 12 residues. The CDR3 nucleotides read TGTGCCATCACACGGGAGAGAGGTGAGCAGTTCTTC. Translating it yields CAITRERGEQFF.

This chain links TRBV7-2 with TRBJ1-2; maybe TRBD1 (6 bases). Germline V gene sequence: CDR1 SGHTA, CDR2 FQGNSA. The CDR3 has 14 amino acids. V lost 1 base and J lost 2, with 8 bases in between. The CDR3 region is CASSLGRGNYGYTF. CDR3 DNA: TGTGCCAGCAGCTTAGGCAGGGGCAACTATGGCTACACCTTC.

The CDR3 DNA reads TGTGCCAGCAGCCCCCGGACAGGGCTCTCTGGAAACACCATATATTTT. Translated: CASSPRTGLSGNTIYF. V is TRBV9 and J is TRBJ1-3; TRBD1 matches at 8 bases. Germline CDR1 and CDR2: SGDLS and YYNGEE. The CDR3 totals 16 residues. V lost 4 bases, J lost 0 bases, and 6 bases stayed unmatched.

The J gene is TRBJ2-7, the V gene TRBV6-4; 12 bases align to TRBD1. Unmatched junction bases numbered 9, after V lost 5 bases and J lost 4 bases. Germline CDR1 is MRHNA and CDR2 is SNTAGT. CDR3 length: 16 residues. The DNA of the CDR3 is TGTGCCAGCAGTCAAGTCCCGGGACAGGGGGCATACGAGCAGTACTTC. Residues: CASSQVPGQGAYEQYF.

The chain carries TRBV9 and TRBJ2-5, with D possibly TRBD2 on 6 matching bases. CDR1 is SGDLS and CDR2 is YYNGEE in the germline V gene. V was shortened by 1 base and J by 5 bases, with 18 bases between the two germline ends. CDR3 size: 16 residues. CDR3 region: CASSVTPKKGRETQYF. The CDR3 region has the DNA TGTGCCAGCAGCGTAACTCCCAAAAAGGGGAGGGAGACCCAGTACTTC.

This clone has only a few counts. The V gene is TRBV21-1, the J gene TRBJ1-2; the table names TRBD1, a call not compared with the DNA. TRBV21-1 is reported as a pseudogene. The CDR3 is 16 amino acids. The CDR3 spells CASSKGPGGTNYGYTF. CDR3 DNA: TGTGCCAGCAGCAAAGGTCCAGGGGGGACTAACTATGGCTACACCTTC.

The chain carries TRBV28 and TRBJ2-7, with 11 bases matching TRBD2. After removal of 4 bases from V and 0 bases from J, the junction contained 8 bases not matched to a gene. Per germline, CDR1 MDHEN and CDR2 SYDVKM. CDR3 size: 17 residues. CDR3 loop: CASSSPGLAAASYEQYF. DNA for the CDR3: TGTGCCAGCAGTTCCCCGGGACTAGCGGCGGCCTCCTACGAGCAGTACTTC. The full variable domain, in which reference TRBV28 and TRBJ2-7 provide the parts outside the CDR3, is DVKVTQSSRYLVKRTGEKVFLECVQDMDHENMFWYRQDPGLGLRLIYFSYDVKMKEKGDIPEGYSVSREKKERFSLILESASTNQTSMYLCASSSPGLAAASYEQYFGPGTRLTVT.

V is TRBV27 and J is TRBJ2-3; perhaps TRBD1 as D (7 bases). Trimming pared 2 bases from V and 4 bases from J, leaving 13 bases between. The CDR3 is 15 amino acids. Germline loops: CDR1 MNHEY, CDR2 SMNVEV (reference sequence). The CDR3 protein is CASSLGGGAADTQYF. CDR3 in DNA: TGTGCCAGCAGTTTAGGAGGGGGCGCCGCAGATACGCAGTATTTT.

The rearrangement joins TRBV4-3 to TRBJ1-5; D may be TRBD1 (6 bases). This CDR3 region has 16 residues. V dropped 0 bases and J dropped 2 bases, with 11 bases sitting between them. The germline CDR1 and CDR2 sequences are LGHNA and YSLEER. This chain's CDR3 is CASSQDTGNGNQPQHF. The CDR3 nucleotides are TGCGCCAGCAGCCAAGATACAGGGAACGGCAATCAGCCCCAGCATTTT.

The rearrangement links TRBV5-5 to TRBJ2-1; 9 positions agree with TRBD1. Germline trimming cut 3 bases from V and 1 base from J; bases unmatched to any gene: 2. CDR3 length: 15 amino acids. Germline values: CDR1 SGHKS, CDR2 YYEKEE (reference sequence). The CDR3 sequence is CASSSGQGSYNEQFF. The CDR3 nucleotides read TGTGCCAGCAGCTCGGGACAGGGTTCCTACAATGAGCAGTTCTTC.

The chain employs TRBV9 and TRBJ1-1; D is ambiguous. The CDR3 is 14 amino acids. V was cut by 0 bases and J by 4 bases, with 10 bases left in between. Germline V CDR1 and CDR2: SGDLS, YYNGEE. The chain's CDR3 is CASSVGQPGTEAFF. The CDR3 DNA reads as TGTGCCAGCAGCGTAGGTCAGCCGGGCACTGAAGCTTTCTTT. The whole variable domain, remainder taken from reference TRBV9 and TRBJ1-1, is DSGVTQTPKHLITATGQRVTLRCSPRSGDLSVYWYQQSLDQGLQFLIQYYNGEERAKGNILERFSAQQFPDLHSELNLSSLELGDSALYFCASSVGQPGTEAFFGQGTRLTVV.

This clone showed up just once. The chain combines TRBV27 with TRBJ1-1; D unclear. The CDR3 is 14 amino acids. The V gene's germline CDR1 is MNHEY and CDR2 SMNVEV (reference sequence). Trimming took 3 bases from V and 6 from J, leaving 14 bases between them. The CDR3 region is CASSFEFSPSEAFF. The CDR3, as DNA: TGTGCCAGCAGTTTTGAGTTTTCCCCCTCTGAAGCTTTCTTT.

The chain is built from TRBV28 and TRBJ2-5, with TRBD1 matching 7 bases. The V gene's germline CDR1 is MDHEN and CDR2 SYDVKM. The CDR3 runs 15 residues. V was pared by 5 bases and J by 4 bases, with 10 bases of the junction left unmatched. Written as DNA, the CDR3 is TGTGCCAGCAGTACTCGTAGGGGGCTAGGAGAGACCCAGTACTTC. Protein sequence: CASSTRRGLGETQYF. The full variable domain, rest sourced from reference TRBV28 and TRBJ2-5, is DVKVTQSSRYLVKRTGEKVFLECVQDMDHENMFWYRQDPGLGLRLIYFSYDVKMKEKGDIPEGYSVSREKKERFSLILESASTNQTSMYLCASSTRRGLGETQYFGPGTRLLVL.

The chain uses TRBV5-5 and TRBJ2-2; possible D gene TRBD1, 5 bases. Germline V gene lookup returns CDR1 SGHKS and CDR2 YYEKEE (reference sequence). Trimming took off 0 bases at V and 1 base at J, with 10 bases between the two ends. This CDR3 is 16 amino acids long. In DNA form, the CDR3 reads TGTGCCAGCAGCTTGGTGGGCAGGGAGAACACCGGGGAGCTGTTTTTT. This codes for CASSLVGRENTGELFF.

The chain has TRBV4-3 and TRBJ1-5; TRBD1 agrees at 7 bases. The trim removed 0 bases at V and 7 bases at J, leaving 6 bases unmatched. The CDR3 totals 15 residues. Germline loops: CDR1 LGHNA, CDR2 YSLEER. CDR3: CASSQDQGVGQPQHF. The DNA for the CDR3 is TGCGCCAGCAGCCAAGATCAGGGGGTGGGCCAGCCCCAGCATTTT.

The J gene is TRBJ1-1, the V gene TRBV5-4, with D possibly TRBD1 on 5 matching bases. Germline V gene sequence: CDR1 SGHNT, CDR2 YYREEE (reference sequence). The CDR3 has 15 amino acids. Between the trimmed V and J ends, which lost 0 bases and 2 bases, there was a span of 11 bases. CDR3 sequence (DNA): TGTGCCAGCAGCTTGGTTGCAGGGATTAACACTGAAGCTTTCTTT. Its translation: CASSLVAGINTEAFF.

The chain combines TRBV7-6 with TRBJ2-7, with 14 bases aligning to TRBD2. The ends lost 5 bases at V and 6 bases at J; junction bases unmatched: 6. The germline V gene has CDR1 SGHVS and CDR2 FNYEAQ. CDR3 length: 15 amino acids. CDR3 in DNA: TGTGCCAGCAGCGGGGGACTAGCGGGAGCCAGCGAGCAGTACTTC. This codes for CASSGGLAGASEQYF.

The chain joins TRBV6-5 to TRBJ2-3; maybe TRBD1 (5 bases). The CDR3 runs 15 residues. Per the germline V gene, CDR1 is MNHEY and CDR2 is SVGAGI. V lost 2 bases and J 1 base, leaving 10 bases between the germline ends. CDR3 loop: CASSYGLGGTDTQYF. The CDR3 DNA sequence: TGTGCCAGCAGTTACGGTTTAGGGGGCACAGATACGCAGTATTTT.

The J gene is TRBJ2-2, the V gene TRBV10-3, with D possibly matching TRBD1 (6 bases). The CDR3 is 15 residues long. The germline gives CDR1 ENHRY, CDR2 SYGVKD. Trimming left V 3 bases short and J 7 bases short, with 15 bases between. The CDR3 loop reads CAISDWEQGGGELFF. CDR3 nucleotides: TGTGCCATCAGTGATTGGGAACAGGGCGGCGGGGAGCTGTTTTTT.

The rearrangement links TRBV7-2 to TRBJ2-7; 7 bases fit TRBD2. Germline trimming cut 1 base from V and 2 bases from J; bases unmatched to any gene: 2. The germline CDR1 and CDR2 sequences are SGHTA and FQGNSA. This CDR3 has 14 residues. CDR3 residues: CASSLGRGAYEQYF. In DNA form, the CDR3 reads TGTGCCAGCAGCTTAGGTCGGGGGGCCTACGAGCAGTACTTC.

V is TRBV11-2 and J is TRBJ1-1; 9 bases agree with TRBD1. Trimming took 5 bases from V and 1 from J; bases not matched to a gene: 5. The CDR3 has 15 amino acids. Germline CDR1 and CDR2: SGHAT and FQNNGV. CDR3 in amino acids: CASSLGQGRNTEAFF. DNA of the CDR3: TGTGCCAGCAGCCTTGGACAGGGGCGGAACACTGAAGCTTTCTTT.